The 32 T cell receptor beta chains given below trace back to one sample, sequenced in a study of shared clonotypes between healthy human individuals (dated by TCRdb to 2020 to 2022). Library prep was done by the immunoSEQ multiplex PCR assay. This is the immuneACCESS table as TCRdb keeps it, with only in-frame sequences that have V and J called. A part of the clones is gone; compared with another copy, unresolved V genes explain less than half, and the rest is unexplained. The table for this sample lists 850,000 to 1,100,000 clones; approximately 80% of them were counted only once. The ten largest account for more than 0.85% of the sample. Sequenced input: memory CD4+ T cells from PBMCs. The label giving this sample's cell subset or site can be read as: CD45RA-negative fraction. The receptors were sampled from a man between 18 and 35 years old in good health. Some clones in this sample may be carry-over from other donors' samples.

This clone turned up a few times. The J gene is TRBJ2-7, the V gene TRBV11-2; 8 bases fit TRBD1. Germline lookup yields CDR1 SGHAT and CDR2 FQNNGV. Losses at the gene ends were 1 base for V and 1 base for J; bases not matched to a gene: 0. The CDR3 loop spans 14 amino acids. The CDR3 loop reads CASSLGTGSYEQYF. Here the CDR3 DNA reads TGTGCCAGCAGCTTAGGGACAGGGTCCTACGAGCAGTACTTC.

CDR3 loop: CASSSSTTYEQYF. CDR3 bases: TGTGCCAGCAGCTCCTCCACCACCTACGAGCAGTACTTC. The V and J genes are TRBV7-6 and TRBJ2-7; D is unclear. Trimming took 4 bases from V and 2 from J, leaving 9 bases between them. Germline CDR1 reads SGHVS; CDR2 reads FNYEAQ. The CDR3 runs to 13 residues. The entire variable domain, with the rest obtained from reference TRBV7-6 and TRBJ2-7, is as follows: GAGVSQSPRYKVTKRGQDVALRCDPISGHVSLYWYRQALGQGPEFLTYFNYEAQQDKSGLPNDRFSAERPEGSISTLTIQRTEQRDSAMYRCASSSSTTYEQYFGPGTRLTVT.

This sequence joins TRBV7-2 and TRBJ1-1; the match to TRBD1 covers 9 bases. The germline V gene has CDR1 SGHTA and CDR2 FQGNSA. J gave up 2 bases and V 2 bases, and 3 bases lay outside the gene matches. CDR3 length: 15 amino acids. CDR3 sequence reads: CASSLPQGANTEAFF. The CDR3 nucleotides are TGTGCCAGCAGCTTACCACAGGGGGCAAACACTGAAGCTTTCTTT.

The chain employs TRBV5-6 and TRBJ1-2; D is perhaps TRBD1 (5 bases). This CDR3 is 12 amino acids long. Trimming pared 4 bases from V and 8 bases from J, leaving 12 bases between. Germline V gives CDR1 SGHDT, CDR2 YYEEEE. The CDR3 DNA reads TGTGCCAGCAGCCCTCTGGGGGACGGCTACACCTTC. This gives the protein CASSPLGDGYTF.

The rearrangement uses TRBV4-2 and TRBJ2-5; D is perhaps TRBD1 or TRBD2 (5 bases each). Germline CDR1 and CDR2: LGHNA and YNFKEQ. V was trimmed by 4 bases and J by 5 bases, leaving 8 bases between them. CDR3 length: 12 residues. CDR3 region: CASSRRGETQYF. The DNA of the CDR3 is TGTGCCAGCAGCCGCCGGGGCGAGACCCAGTACTTC.

The rearrangement uses TRBV6-1 and TRBJ1-2; D is perhaps TRBD1 (5 bases). CDR3 size: 14 residues. The V end was cut by 3 bases, the J end by 0 bases, with 8 bases between. Germline V gene lookup returns CDR1 MNHNS and CDR2 SASEGT. The DNA for the CDR3 is TGTGCCAGCAGTGACGTGACAGCTAACTATGGCTACACCTTC. The encoded protein is CASSDVTANYGYTF.

The gene calls are TRBV7-9 and TRBJ2-3, with a tentative D call TRBD1 (7 bases). The germline gives CDR1 SEHNR, CDR2 FQNEAQ (reference sequence). This CDR3 is 15 amino acids long. Trimming left V 1 base short and J 3 bases short, with 11 bases between. For the CDR3, the DNA is TGTGCCAGCAGCTTAGTATCAGGGGGGACAGATACGCAGTATTTT. Translated, it gives CASSLVSGGTDTQYF.

The V and J genes are TRBV9 and TRBJ2-3; 12 bases map to TRBD2. Germline CDR1 reads SGDLS; CDR2 reads YYNGEE. J lost 0 bases, V lost 3 bases, and 5 bases had no gene match. This CDR3 region has 17 residues. The CDR3 sequence: CASSGTSGIFSTDTQYF. The CDR3 DNA reads as TGTGCCAGCAGCGGGACTAGCGGGATATTTAGCACAGATACGCAGTATTTT.

The chain has TRBV28 and TRBJ2-7, with 7 nucleotides matching TRBD1. J lost 2 bases, V lost 5 bases, and 9 bases had no gene match. Germline V CDR1 and CDR2: MDHEN, SYDVKM. This CDR3 contains 15 residues. The CDR3 region has the DNA TGTGCCAGCAGTCCCAGCGGCAGGGGGACCTACGAGCAGTACTTC. Translating it yields CASSPSGRGTYEQYF.

This clone was picked up one time. The chain uses TRBV28 and TRBJ1-5; D is uncertain. The CDR3 is 11 residues long. Germline V gene lookup returns CDR1 MDHEN and CDR2 SYDVKM. Trimming took off 5 bases at V and 12 bases at J, with 11 bases between the two ends. This chain's CDR3 is CASSVTANQHF. CDR3 bases: TGTGCCAGCAGTGTGACCGCTAACCAGCATTTT.

This chain uses TRBV30 with TRBJ2-2; D possibly corresponds to TRBD2 (6 bases). Germline V lookup: CDR1 GTSNPN, CDR2 SVGIG (reference sequence). Trimming removed 4 bases at V and 6 bases at J, with 15 bases between. The CDR3 sequence is 14 residues long. CDR3 DNA: TGTGCCTGGACCGGGACTTTTGTTCCCGGGGAGCTGTTTTTT. It encodes CAWTGTFVPGELFF.

This clone was found once. J is TRBJ2-5 and V is TRBV18; tentatively, D is TRBD1 (5 bases). The germline V and J ends were trimmed by 3 bases and 4 bases, with 18 bases remaining between them. The CDR3 has 16 amino acids. Germline values: CDR1 KGHSH, CDR2 LQKENI. The CDR3 DNA sequence: TGTGCCAGCTCACCGCGCAGGGATAGCTCACGAGAGACCCAGTACTTC. It encodes CASSPRRDSSRETQYF. Full variable domain (missing parts from reference TRBV18 and TRBJ2-5): NAGVMQNPRHLVRRRGQEARLRCSPMKGHSHVYWYRQLPEEGLKFMVYLQKENIIDESGMPKERFSAEFPKEGPSILRIQQVVRGDSAAYFCASSPRRDSSRETQYFGPGTRLLVL.

This chain links TRBV7-2 with TRBJ1-1; no definite D call. Between the trimmed V and J ends, which lost 0 bases and 3 bases, there was a span of 14 bases. The CDR3 has 16 amino acids. The germline V gene has CDR1 SGHTA and CDR2 FQGNSA. CDR3 nucleotides: TGTGCCAGCAGCTTAGCGGTTTCCCGGGCGGACACTGAAGCTTTCTTT. This gives the protein CASSLAVSRADTEAFF. Complete variable domain (other parts from reference TRBV7-2 and TRBJ1-1): GAGVSQSPSNKVTEKGKDVELRCDPISGHTALYWYRQSLGQGLEFLIYFQGNSAPDKSGLPSDRFSAERTGGSVSTLTIQRTQQEDSAVYLCASSLAVSRADTEAFFGQGTRLTVV.

This clone was counted only a few times. The chain has TRBV7-6 and TRBJ2-7; D is possibly TRBD2 (6 bases). Germline assignment: CDR1 SGHVS and CDR2 FNYEAQ. The V and J ends lost 1 base and 2 bases respectively, with 9 bases between them. The CDR3 is 14 amino acids. The CDR3 DNA reads as TGTGCCAGCAGCTTAGATGCGGGACCCTACGAGCAGTACTTC. Amino acid sequence: CASSLDAGPYEQYF. Complete variable domain (other parts from reference TRBV7-6 and TRBJ2-7): GAGVSQSPRYKVTKRGQDVALRCDPISGHVSLYWYRQALGQGPEFLTYFNYEAQQDKSGLPNDRFSAERPEGSISTLTIQRTEQRDSAMYRCASSLDAGPYEQYFGPGTRLTVT.

V usage is TRBV2 and J usage is TRBJ1-2; D remains unclear. V was pared by 6 bases and J by 8 bases, with 13 bases between. This CDR3 region has 12 residues. The germline CDR1 and CDR2 sequences are SNHLY and FYNNEI. CDR3: CASRLVVGGYTF. In DNA form, the CDR3 reads TGTGCCAGCAGGTTGGTGGTCGGGGGCTACACCTTC.

This clone has only a few counts. V usage is TRBV28 and J usage is TRBJ2-2; D might be TRBD1 or TRBD2, each matching 6 bases. The germline gives CDR1 MDHEN, CDR2 SYDVKM. CDR3 size: 15 residues. V was pared by 11 bases and J by 3 bases, with 19 bases between. CDR3 coding DNA: TGTGCCGCTGGGGGGCTCGTCAGGGACACCGGGGAGCTGTTTTTT. Amino acid sequence: CAAGGLVRDTGELFF.

The chain uses TRBV15 and TRBJ1-3, with no clear D. The V end lost 9 bases, the J end lost 0 bases, and 9 bases lay between the germline ends. Germline CDR1 and CDR2: LNHNV and YYDKDF (reference sequence). CDR3 length: 13 amino acids. The CDR3 DNA follows: TGTGCCACGGGAGCGCTCTCTGGAAACACCATATATTTT. This gives the protein CATGALSGNTIYF. Full variable domain (outside the CDR3, taken from reference TRBV15 and TRBJ1-3): DAMVIQNPRYQVTQFGKPVTLSCSQTLNHNVMYWYQQKSSQAPKLLFHYYDKDFNNEADTPDNFQSRRPNTSFCFLDIRSPGLGDTAMYLCATGALSGNTIYFGEGSWLTVV.

The chain joins TRBV2 to TRBJ1-2; the D is unclear. Germline CDR1 reads SNHLY; CDR2 reads FYNNEI. Deletions cut 1 base from V and 4 bases from J, with 13 bases between. The CDR3 loop spans 15 amino acids. As DNA, the CDR3 is TGTGCCAGCAGTGAAGAAGACGAGACCGGCTATGGCTACACCTTC. Translating it yields CASSEEDETGYGYTF.

This clone was seen more than once but under ten times. The genes are TRBV7-6 and TRBJ1-6, with a possible D match to TRBD1 (6 bases). Germline V gene data show CDR1 as SGHVS and CDR2 as FNYEAQ. The V end lost 5 bases, the J end lost 9 bases, and 20 bases lay between the germline ends. The CDR3 runs to 16 residues. CDR3 in DNA: TGTGCCAGCAGCCCCTTTCGGAGCAGGGGAAGTTCACCCCTCCACTTT. It translates to CASSPFRSRGSSPLHF.

Points on this clone: Other DNA sequences of this sample code for an identical CDR3. J is TRBJ1-3 and V is TRBV5-1, with a tentative D call TRBD1 (5 bases). The CDR3 consists of 16 residues. In germline, CDR1 is SGHRS, CDR2 YFSETQ. V lost 0 bases and J 0 bases, leaving 10 bases between the germline ends. The CDR3 reads CASSLEGLLSGNTIYF. Here the CDR3 DNA reads TGCGCCAGCAGCTTGGAGGGGCTACTCTCTGGAAACACCATATATTTT.

The chain links TRBV10-3 to TRBJ2-5, with 8 positions matching TRBD2. CDR1 ENHRY and CDR2 SYGVKD come from the germline V gene. The CDR3 runs to 17 residues. V gave up 3 bases and J gave up 5 bases; unmatched junction bases: 14. The CDR3 nucleotides read TGTGCCATCAGTGACCCGGCGGGGGGCCGCCATCGGGAGACCCAGTACTTC. Translated: CAISDPAGGRHRETQYF.

The chain is built from TRBV30 and TRBJ2-3; D perhaps matches TRBD2 (5 bases). The germline CDR1 and CDR2 sequences are GTSNPN and SVGIG (reference sequence). This CDR3 is 12 amino acids long. V dropped 1 base and J dropped 8 bases, with 10 bases sitting between them. The CDR3 coding sequence is TGTGCCTGGAGTGCAAGCGCGGGTACGCAGTATTTT. Translation gives CAWSASAGTQYF.

V gene TRBV11-2 combines with J gene TRBJ2-5; 8 bases align to TRBD1. The CDR3 contains 16 residues. The germline CDR1 and CDR2 sequences are SGHAT and FQNNGV. Trimming at V came to 1 base and at J to 4 bases, leaving 8 bases not matched to a gene. The CDR3 bases are TGTGCCAGCAGCTTAGTGTTACAGGGGGGCGCAGAGACCCAGTACTTC. Protein: CASSLVLQGGAETQYF.

The V gene is TRBV5-5, the J gene TRBJ2-7, with D possibly being TRBD2 (5 bases). V lost 2 bases, J lost 3 bases, and 15 bases lay in between. The length of the CDR3 is 15 residues. Germline V gives CDR1 SGHKS, CDR2 YYEKEE (reference sequence). The CDR3 here is CASSLSPSGDYEQYF. For the CDR3, the DNA is TGTGCCAGCAGCTTATCCCCCAGCGGTGACTACGAGCAGTACTTC.

The rearrangement uses TRBV6-5 and TRBJ1-3; D is ambiguous. The germline gives CDR1 MNHEY, CDR2 SVGAGI. CDR3 size: 15 residues. The V end lost 4 bases, the J end lost 2 bases, and 12 bases lay between the germline ends. The CDR3 region has the DNA TGTGCCAGCAGTTCGACGTCCACCACTGGAAACACCATATATTTT. It is translated as CASSSTSTTGNTIYF.

The chain uses TRBV7-2 and TRBJ2-1; tentatively, D is TRBD2 (6 bases). This CDR3 is 14 amino acids long. Germline V gene data show CDR1 as SGHTA and CDR2 as FQGNSA. The V end was cut by 3 bases, the J end by 15 bases, with 21 bases between. CDR3 sequence (DNA): TGTGCCAGCAGCTTGGTAGCGGCTCTCGGTTGGCTGTTCTTC. This encodes CASSLVAALGWLFF.

Only one count was recorded for this clone. This rearrangement joins TRBV9 to TRBJ2-5; a weak D match, TRBD1 (5 bases). Trimming removed 0 bases at V and 0 bases at J, with 18 bases between. The germline CDR1 and CDR2 sequences are SGDLS and YYNGEE. The CDR3 has 18 residues. The CDR3 sequence: CASSVAPTRPGYQETQYF. The CDR3 DNA reads TGTGCCAGCAGCGTAGCCCCCACAAGACCAGGGTACCAAGAGACCCAGTACTTC.

This clone was detected once. The V and J genes are TRBV25-1 and TRBJ2-7, with 7 bases matching TRBD1. The CDR3 runs 12 residues. The germline V gene has CDR1 MGHDK and CDR2 SYGVNS. Unmatched junction bases numbered 4, after V lost 8 bases and J lost 3 bases. CDR3 amino acids: CASVGTVYEQYF. CDR3 nucleotide sequence: TGTGCCAGCGTGGGGACAGTCTACGAGCAGTACTTC.

The chain carries TRBV25-1 and TRBJ2-6; D remains ambiguous. The germline V gene encodes CDR1 MGHDK and CDR2 SYGVNS. This CDR3 contains 15 residues. V lost 3 bases and J 2 bases, leaving 8 bases between the germline ends. The CDR3 DNA reads as TGTGCCAGCAGTGACCCTCTCGCTGGGGCCAACGTCCTGACTTTC. It encodes CASSDPLAGANVLTF.

CDR3 coding DNA: TGCGCCAGCAGCCCCCCGGGACAGGGGGCCCGGGAGCAGTACTTC. Translation: CASSPPGQGAREQYF. The chain couples TRBV4-1 to TRBJ2-7; 12 nucleotides align to TRBD1. The germline V gene encodes CDR1 MGHRA and CDR2 YSYEKL. The CDR3 totals 15 residues. V shed 4 bases, J shed 7 bases, and the junction held 8 bases outside the gene matches.

The rearrangement uses TRBV15 and TRBJ2-5, with TRBD2 matching 13 bases. Germline V lookup: CDR1 LNHNV, CDR2 YYDKDF (reference sequence). The CDR3 covers 16 residues. The junction had 7 bases not matched to a gene; V was cut back by 4 bases and J by 5 bases. Written as DNA, the CDR3 is TGTGCCACCAGCATCGGACTAGCGGGAGTGGGGGAGACCCAGTACTTC. Protein sequence: CATSIGLAGVGETQYF.

This clone appeared a single time. The rearrangement joins TRBV30 to TRBJ1-2; 7 bases are a match to TRBD1. This CDR3 has 14 residues. The germline V gene encodes CDR1 GTSNPN and CDR2 SVGIG (reference sequence). The J segment lost 4 bases and the V segment lost 3 bases, leaving 8 bases of the junction unmatched. This CDR3 reads CAWRVGGSGYGYTF. CDR3 DNA sequence: TGTGCCTGGAGGGTAGGGGGCAGTGGCTATGGCTACACCTTC.